The next 18 T cell receptor beta chains were all read from a single sample in a study of Ad26.COV2.S vaccination and SARS-CoV-2 variants. The treatment here: around 19 received Ad26.COV2.S at low or high dose, single or two shots; five or six received placebo; per-sample allocation not given. Material that was analyzed had been drawn on day 63 after the first vaccine or placebo injection. Assay: immunoSEQ multiplex PCR; the TCRdb copy retains only in-frame clones and omits some. The profile covers about 450,000 clones, with 75% to 90% appearing a single time and approximately 2.5% taken by the ten largest. The sequencing here drew on peripheral blood, taken in a trial of Ad26.COV2.S vaccine versus placebo. These receptors originate from a person between 18 and 65 years old who received the Ad26.COV2.S COVID-19 vaccine or a placebo.

V gene TRBV27 combines with J gene TRBJ2-1, with 14 bases matching TRBD2. CDR1 and CDR2 from the germline V gene are MNHEY and SMNVEV (reference sequence). Losses at the gene ends were 0 bases for V and 6 bases for J; bases not matched to a gene: 7. The length of the CDR3 is 18 residues. The CDR3 coding sequence is TGTGCCAGCAGTTTATCTAGGGGGACTAGCGGGAGTCGCAATGAGCAGTTCTTC. This encodes CASSLSRGTSGSRNEQFF.

The chain is built from TRBV6-5 and TRBJ1-1; D not resolved. Trimming cost V 5 bases and J 1 base, with 11 bases left between them. Looked up from germline, CDR1 is MNHEY and CDR2 is SVGAGI. The CDR3 is made up of 14 amino acids. The CDR3 sequence: CASSTRRGNTEAFF. CDR3 coding DNA: TGTGCCAGCAGTACGCGGCGGGGGAACACTGAAGCTTTCTTT.

The chain employs TRBV5-1 and TRBJ1-1; D might be TRBD1 (5 bases). With 4 bases removed from V and 0 bases from J, the gap between germline ends came to 16 bases. Germline V gene lookup returns CDR1 SGHRS and CDR2 YFSETQ. The CDR3 sequence is 16 residues long. The CDR3 coding sequence is TGCGCCAGCAGCAAGGGACGGTGGGGGTTGAACACTGAAGCTTTCTTT. This codes for CASSKGRWGLNTEAFF.

The table lists this clone with a count of one. Here the CDR3 DNA reads TGCGCCAGCAGCCATCAAGACAGGGAACCCTTCAATGAGCAGTTCTTC. Its translation is CASSHQDREPFNEQFF. This rearrangement joins TRBV4-3 to TRBJ2-1; 7 bases match TRBD1. The V gene end was trimmed by 3 bases and the J gene end by 6 bases; junction bases not matched to a gene: 11. Germline V lookup: CDR1 LGHNA, CDR2 YSLEER. CDR3 length equals 16 residues.

CDR3 bases: TGTGCCAGCAGAGCCGGAGGGGGGGGAGAGACCCAGTACTTC. It encodes CASRAGGGGETQYF. The chain combines TRBV11-3 with TRBJ2-5; TRBD2 is a possible D gene (7 bases). CDR3 size: 14 residues. Germline V lookup: CDR1 SGHNT, CDR2 YENEEA. V was clipped by 6 bases and J by 4 bases, with 15 bases between them.

The chain has TRBV11-3 and TRBJ2-3, with 9 bases matching TRBD2. Unmatched junction bases numbered 9, after V lost 5 bases and J lost 6 bases. From germline, CDR1 is SGHNT and CDR2 YENEEA. The CDR3 length is 15 residues. CDR3 sequence reads: CASSNVAGGIDTQYF. CDR3 nucleotides: TGTGCCAGCAGCAACGTGGCGGGGGGGATCGATACGCAGTATTTT.

V usage is TRBV6-5 and J usage is TRBJ1-3; TRBD1 is a possible D gene (5 bases). From germline, CDR1 is MNHEY and CDR2 SVGAGI. The CDR3 spans 16 residues. Trimming left V 0 bases short and J 2 bases short, with 11 bases between. The CDR3 DNA reads TGTGCCAGCAGTTACTCGGGTCAGGGAACTGGAAACACCATATATTTT. It encodes CASSYSGQGTGNTIYF.

For the CDR3, the DNA is TGTGCCAGCAGCGTAGGGGCGAGGTACGAGCAGTACTTC. Protein sequence: CASSVGARYEQYF. This sequence joins TRBV9 and TRBJ2-7, with no clear D. Trimming removed 0 bases from V and 4 bases from J, with 8 bases in between. This CDR3 is built from 13 residues. Germline assignment: CDR1 SGDLS and CDR2 YYNGEE. The whole variable domain, remainder taken from reference TRBV9 and TRBJ2-7, is DSGVTQTPKHLITATGQRVTLRCSPRSGDLSVYWYQQSLDQGLQFLIQYYNGEERAKGNILERFSAQQFPDLHSELNLSSLELGDSALYFCASSVGARYEQYFGPGTRLTVT.

The J gene is TRBJ2-7, the V gene TRBV11-2; tentatively, D is TRBD2 (6 bases). CDR3 size: 16 residues. From germline, CDR1 is SGHAT and CDR2 FQNNGV. V lost 1 base and J lost 1, with 14 bases in between. The CDR3 loop reads CASSLGRGTLSYEQYV. CDR3 nucleotides: TGTGCCAGCAGCTTAGGTCGTGGGACTCTTTCCTACGAGCAGTACGTC.

This chain connects TRBV6-1 to TRBJ2-7; 12 positions agree with TRBD1. V was pared by 3 bases and J by 6 bases, with 6 bases of the junction left unmatched. Germline CDR1 reads MNHNS; CDR2 reads SASEGT. The CDR3 sequence is 15 residues long. This CDR3 is CASSDSGTGGGEQYF. Written as DNA, the CDR3 is TGTGCCAGCAGTGATAGCGGGACAGGGGGCGGCGAGCAGTACTTC.

This clone appeared a single time. The chain couples TRBV2 to TRBJ2-3; weak D call: TRBD1 (5 bases). Trimming stripped 4 bases from V and 5 bases from J, with 10 bases between. The CDR3 sequence is 13 residues long. Germline-derived CDR1 and CDR2 are SNHLY and FYNNEI. For the CDR3, the DNA is TGTGCCAGCAGTGCCCTAGGGGTAGATACGCAGTATTTT. Its translation is CASSALGVDTQYF.

The chain uses TRBV7-3 and TRBJ2-3, with D perhaps matching TRBD1 (5 bases). CDR1 and CDR2 from the germline V gene are SGHTA and FQGTGA. This CDR3 has 14 amino acids. The V end lost 8 bases, the J end lost 4 bases, and 16 bases lay between the germline ends. Here the CDR3 DNA reads TGTGCCAGCCCCGAGGCCAGGGTTGCAGATACGCAGTATTTT. It specifies CASPEARVADTQYF.

The chain uses TRBV5-6 and TRBJ1-1, with D possibly TRBD1 on 6 matching bases. CDR1 and CDR2 from the germline V gene are SGHDT and YYEEEE. V was cut by 1 base and J by 5 bases, with 15 bases left in between. The CDR3 extends over 15 amino acids. The CDR3: CASSLSWGRRTEAFF. The CDR3 region has the DNA TGTGCCAGCAGCTTGTCTTGGGGGCGTCGGACTGAAGCTTTCTTT.

V and J are TRBV7-8 and TRBJ1-2, with 8 bases that match TRBD1. V shed 4 bases, J shed 3 bases, and the junction held 10 bases outside the gene matches. The V gene's germline CDR1 is SGHVS and CDR2 FQNEAQ. There are 16 residues in the CDR3. CDR3 DNA sequence: TGTGCCAGCAGCTACCGACCGGGACAGGTCGACTATGGCTACACCTTC. This sequence encodes CASSYRPGQVDYGYTF.

This rearrangement joins TRBV6-5 to TRBJ2-1; D not resolved. Trimming took off 2 bases at V and 8 bases at J, with 7 bases between the two ends. The CDR3 spans 12 residues. Germline V lookup: CDR1 MNHEY, CDR2 SVGAGI. CDR3 sequence: CASSYPRDEQFF. CDR3 coding DNA: TGTGCCAGCAGTTACCCTAGGGATGAGCAGTTCTTC.

The chain joins TRBV7-2 to TRBJ2-5; D is unresolved. The ends were cut back, 3 bases at V and 6 bases at J, with 14 bases in the middle. The germline gives CDR1 SGHTA, CDR2 FQGNSA. The CDR3 is 14 residues long. The CDR3 protein is CASSFEQIVKTQYF. As DNA, the CDR3 is TGTGCCAGCAGCTTCGAACAAATTGTCAAGACCCAGTACTTC.

The chain is built from TRBV15 and TRBJ2-1; D remains ambiguous. This CDR3 comprises 14 residues. Germline CDR1 LNHNV, CDR2 YYDKDF (reference sequence). V was shortened by 9 bases and J by 0 bases, with 12 bases between the two germline ends. In nucleotides, the CDR3 is TGTGCCACTACAAAGTTAAGCTCCTACAATGAGCAGTTCTTC. It translates to CATTKLSSYNEQFF.

The genes are TRBV19 and TRBJ1-2, with TRBD1 as a possible D gene (5 bases). Germline V gives CDR1 LNHDA, CDR2 SQIVND (reference sequence). There are 14 residues in the CDR3. Trimming took 3 bases from V and 4 from J, leaving 12 bases between them. The CDR3 sequence: CASSIGGPFYGYTF. As DNA, the CDR3 is TGTGCCAGTAGTATCGGGGGACCCTTCTATGGCTACACCTTC.